This is a list of T cell receptor beta chains from one sample in a study of CD8 T cells in ankylosing spondylitis. TCRdb used MiXCR to reprocess the 5' RACE reads, holding one entry per CDR3 protein. The sample has 150,000 to 200,000 distinct CDR3 sequences, over 10% seen once. The sequenced sample was blood, either unsorted or a sorted T cell fraction (not recorded which). Receptors were obtained from a female donor with ankylosing spondylitis or in good health (not recorded which). CDR3s include the opening cysteine and the closing phenylalanine or tryptophan. A D gene is named only where the DNA matches it firmly. The size of a clone is reported for some rows only, either as once, few or many, or as a class for expanded clones.

CDR3 DNA: TGTGCCAGCAGTCACGGCAGGGGGGGCTACACCTTC; CDR3 protein: CASSHGRGGYTF; J gene: TRBJ1-2; D gene: TRBD1; V gene: TRBV6-6; clone size: many
CDR3 DNA: TGCAGCGTTGTTTTCGGGTTTGGCTATGGCTACACCTTC; CDR3 protein: CSVVFGFGYGYTF; J gene: TRBJ1-2; D gene: -; V gene: TRBV29-1; clone size: many
CDR3 DNA: TGCAGTGCTGTAGCTTCCCCGTCAGGGGTTTTTAGTGGGCAGTACTTC; CDR3 protein: CSAVASPSGVFSGQYF; J gene: TRBJ2-7; D gene: -; V gene: TRBV20-1; clone size: -
CDR3 DNA: TGCAGTGCTGGACCGGGACAGCGAGAGTACGAGCAGTACTTC; CDR3 protein: CSAGPGQREYEQYF; J gene: TRBJ2-7; D gene: TRBD1; V gene: TRBV20-1; clone size: many
CDR3 DNA: TGTGCCAGCAGTCGTCATACAGGGGTGGATCAGCCCCAGCATTTT; CDR3 protein: CASSRHTGVDQPQHF; J gene: TRBJ1-5; D gene: TRBD1; V gene: TRBV12-3/TRBV12-4; clone size: many
CDR3 DNA: TGTGCCAGCAGCAAAAGGCGACCCCGAGGGTTGAATGAGCAGTTCTTC; CDR3 protein: CASSKRRPRGLNEQFF; J gene: TRBJ2-1; D gene: -; V gene: TRBV21-1; clone size: -
CDR3 DNA: TGTGCCAGCAGTCCTGCCGGGACAGGGTCTGGAAACACCATATATTTT; CDR3 protein: CASSPAGTGSGNTIYF; J gene: TRBJ1-3; D gene: TRBD1; V gene: TRBV27; clone size: many
CDR3 DNA: TGTGCCAGCGGACAGGGTATGGGTGGCTACACCTTC; CDR3 protein: CASGQGMGGYTF; J gene: TRBJ1-2; D gene: TRBD1; V gene: TRBV5-4; clone size: few
CDR3 DNA: TGTGCCAGCAGCGCTTCCGGGACAGGGGGGACCGGGGAGCTGTTTTTT; CDR3 protein: CASSASGTGGTGELFF; J gene: TRBJ2-2; D gene: TRBD1; V gene: TRBV7-3; clone size: few
CDR3 DNA: TGCTGTGCTAGATCGGGACGGCAACTAGCGAGTACTAGCACAGATACGCAGTATTTT; CDR3 protein: CCARSGRQLASTSTDTQYF; J gene: TRBJ2-3; D gene: TRBD2; V gene: TRBV20-1; clone size: -
CDR3 DNA: TGTGCCAGCAATGAAGCGGGTAGGAAAGAGACCCAGTACTTC; CDR3 protein: CASNEAGRKETQYF; J gene: TRBJ2-5; D gene: -; V gene: TRBV28; clone size: many
CDR3 DNA: TGCGCCAGCGGGACAAGATACAATGAGCAGTTCTTC; CDR3 protein: CASGTRYNEQFF; J gene: TRBJ2-1; D gene: -; V gene: TRBV5-1; clone size: many
CDR3 DNA: TGCAGTGCTAGTAATCCCCTAGCGGGAGGTTTTTCGGCCAATGAGCAGTTCTTC; CDR3 protein: CSASNPLAGGFSANEQFF; J gene: TRBJ2-1; D gene: TRBD2; V gene: TRBV20-1; clone size: many
CDR3 DNA: TGCAGCGTTGAAAGGCAGGGATACAATGAGCAGTTCTTC; CDR3 protein: CSVERQGYNEQFF; J gene: TRBJ2-1; D gene: -; V gene: TRBV29-1; clone size: few
CDR3 DNA: TGTGCCAGCAGACCCGGGCGGGACAGGGGGTATGGCTACACCTTC; CDR3 protein: CASRPGRDRGYGYTF; J gene: TRBJ1-2; D gene: TRBD1; V gene: TRBV7-2; clone size: many
CDR3 DNA: TGCGCCAGCAGCTTGGTGGCAGGGTCGGGAGGAACTGAAGCTTTCTTT; CDR3 protein: CASSLVAGSGGTEAFF; J gene: TRBJ1-1; D gene: -; V gene: TRBV5-1; clone size: -
CDR3 DNA: TGCACACCGGGACTGCCCAATGAGCAGTTCTTC; CDR3 protein: CTPGLPNEQFF; J gene: TRBJ2-1; D gene: -; V gene: TRBV1; clone size: -
CDR3 DNA: TGTGCCAGCAGGCGTCCCGGGACAGGGAACACTGAAGCTTTCTTT; CDR3 protein: CASRRPGTGNTEAFF; J gene: TRBJ1-1; D gene: TRBD1; V gene: TRBV6-1; clone size: many
CDR3 DNA: TGTGCCAGCAGCCCGGGACGGGCCTACGAGCAGTACTTC; CDR3 protein: CASSPGRAYEQYF; J gene: TRBJ2-7; D gene: -; V gene: TRBV7-8; clone size: many
CDR3 DNA: TGTGCCAGCAGCCCAAGAGGGGACGGAACCGACTACAATGAGCAGTTCTTC; CDR3 protein: CASSPRGDGTDYNEQFF; J gene: TRBJ2-1; D gene: -; V gene: TRBV7-2; clone size: -
CDR3 DNA: TGCAGCGTTGACTATAGCTCCTACAATGAGCAGTTCTTC; CDR3 protein: CSVDYSSYNEQFF; J gene: TRBJ2-1; D gene: -; V gene: TRBV29-1; clone size: many
CDR3 DNA: TGCAGTGCTAGTAGGCAGGGGGCAGTGGTCCAAGAGACCCAGTACTTC; CDR3 protein: CSASRQGAVVQETQYF; J gene: TRBJ2-5; D gene: TRBD1; V gene: TRBV20-1; clone size: many
CDR3 DNA: TGTGCCAGCAGTTATACCCCCAGGGCGGATAGCAATCAGCCCCAGCATTTT; CDR3 protein: CASSYTPRADSNQPQHF; J gene: TRBJ1-5; D gene: -; V gene: TRBV6-2/TRBV6-3; clone size: -
CDR3 DNA: TGTGCCAGCAGCAAGAACCTTGCAACTAATGAAAAACTGTTTTTT; CDR3 protein: CASSKNLATNEKLFF; J gene: TRBJ1-4; D gene: -; V gene: TRBV7-8; clone size: many
CDR3 DNA: TGTGCCAGCAGCAGAGACAGGGCCAACACTGAAGCTTTCTTT; CDR3 protein: CASSRDRANTEAFF; J gene: TRBJ1-1; D gene: TRBD1; V gene: TRBV6-1; clone size: -
CDR3 DNA: TGTGCCAGCAGCTTAGCGTTTCAGCCCCAGCCTTTT; CDR3 protein: CASSLAFQPQPF; J gene: TRBJ1-5; D gene: -; V gene: TRBV7-2; clone size: -
CDR3 DNA: TGTGCCAGCAGTTTATGGAGGGAGGCATCCACAGATACGCAGTATTTT; CDR3 protein: CASSLWREASTDTQYF; J gene: TRBJ2-3; D gene: -; V gene: TRBV28; clone size: -
CDR3 DNA: TGTGCCAGCAGCGTCTCTCTAGCGGGAGAAAATGAGCAGTTCTTC; CDR3 protein: CASSVSLAGENEQFF; J gene: TRBJ2-1; D gene: TRBD2; V gene: TRBV9; clone size: few
CDR3 DNA: TGTGCCAGCAGCCCCCGGACCCTATTGGCCCAGTACTTC; CDR3 protein: CASSPRTLLAQYF; J gene: TRBJ2-5; D gene: -; V gene: TRBV7-2; clone size: few
CDR3 DNA: TGTGCCTCACCCCTTAGACCGGGTCTCGTGTCCACCGGGGAGCTGTTTTTT; CDR3 protein: CASPLRPGLVSTGELFF; J gene: TRBJ2-2; D gene: -; V gene: TRBV7-2; clone size: many
CDR3 DNA: TGTGCCAGTAGCCGCCTTCGGGACTTTCCCAAACCGGGTCAGCCCCAGCATTTT; CDR3 protein: CASSRLRDFPKPGQPQHF; J gene: TRBJ1-5; D gene: -; V gene: TRBV19; clone size: few
CDR3 DNA: TGTGCCAGCAGCTTACGACAGGGCCCGAAGTTCTTC; CDR3 protein: CASSLRQGPKFF; J gene: TRBJ2-1; D gene: TRBD1; V gene: TRBV7-3; clone size: few
CDR3 DNA: TGCAGTGCTAGTCCGACGGCAGGTAGCAATCAGCCCCAGCATTTT; CDR3 protein: CSASPTAGSNQPQHF; J gene: TRBJ1-5; D gene: -; V gene: TRBV20-1; clone size: few
CDR3 DNA: TGCGCCAGCAGCGAATCATCCGGGACAGGGGGCCGAACAGATACGCAGTATTTT; CDR3 protein: CASSESSGTGGRTDTQYF; J gene: TRBJ2-3; D gene: TRBD1; V gene: TRBV5-1; clone size: many
CDR3 DNA: TGTGCCACCAGTGATACCCGCAGGGGCGGGAGGTACAATGAGCAGTTCTTC; CDR3 protein: CATSDTRRGGRYNEQFF; J gene: TRBJ2-1; D gene: TRBD2; V gene: TRBV24-1; clone size: many